This TCR beta chain was recorded in a study of identical twins. Findings and caveats of the study: Clonotypes of the beta chain that were abundant in cord blood carried fewer insertions (memory repertoires showed none). Out-of-frame TCR alpha sharing observed in monozygotic twins exceeded model estimates.

V shed 3 bases and J 3 bases; nucleotides not matched to a gene: 3. The CDR3 is 15 amino acids. Germline values: CDR1 SGDLS, CDR2 YYNGEE. In its sample, this clonotype was seen a few times. Its antigen is currently unknown. TCRdb re-analysed the 5' RACE reads in MiXCR, keeping a single row per CDR3 protein. In the table there are under 300,000 distinct CDR3 sequences, 6.5% of which are singletons. The same data also went into a second study, on T cells expressing NK-cell markers. Turning to that study: T cells sorted in several experiments were restricted to alpha-beta TCR T cells by an anti-gamma-delta TCR antibody.

This receptor was taken from a woman between 18 and 30 years old in good health. The sample consisted of CD8+ T cells sorted from blood. The chain links TRBV9 to TRBJ2-1; 10 positions match TRBD2. Here the CDR3 DNA reads TGTGCCAGCAGCGCGGGACTAGCGATCTACAATGAGCAGTTCTTC. Amino acid sequence: CASSAGLAIYNEQFF.